These T cell receptor beta chains were read from a single sample in a study of graft-versus-host responses after intestinal transplantation. Sequencing used immunoSEQ multiplex PCR; TCRdb keeps in-frame clones, though not all of them. The sample has approximately 13,000 clones; approximately 28% are singletons. The sequences come from alloreactive CD8+ T cells from a mixed lymphocyte reaction culture, collected before intestinal transplant. The receptor source for this set is a human patient who received an intestinal transplant. The CDR3 runs from the conserved cysteine through the conserved F or W. Some rows mark clone size as missing; the rest say once, few, many or name a class of expanded clone.

TRBJ1-3 TRBV18 16 . CASSRLLRGLFGTIYF
TRBJ1-2 TRBV5-1 16 . CASSLHRFDSGYGYTF
TRBJ2-1 TRBV2 16 few CASSETLASSYNEQFF
TRBJ2-1 TRBV2 16 . CASSQLVGRPYNEQFF
TRBJ2-3 TRBV29-1 12 . CSVEGYGDTQYF
TRBJ2-1 TRBV28 16 few CASSLWIEGAYNEQFF
TRBJ1-1 TRBV6-1 11 . CASSGGTEAFF
TRBJ2-7 TRBV4-1 13 . CASSQGQAYEQYF
TRBJ1-3 TRBV6-6 15 . CASSPTGDSGNTIYF
TRBJ1-1 TRBV27 12 few CASSPGTAEAFF
TRBJ2-3 TRBV7-9 16 few CASSQPGTSFTDTQYF
TRBJ2-5 TRBV27 15 . CASSLLAGVEETQYF
TRBJ2-7 TRBV19 14 . CASSIKGSSYEQYF
TRBJ2-1 TRBV5-1 14 . CASSRTSGYNEQFF
TRBJ1-1 TRBV5-5 16 . CASSLEQVILSTEAFF
TRBJ2-5 TRBV11-2 15 medium-sized CASSLDRRGGETQYF
TRBJ2-7 TRBV5-1 10 few CASKTYEQYF
TRBJ2-5 TRBV5-6 11 few CASSTEETQYF